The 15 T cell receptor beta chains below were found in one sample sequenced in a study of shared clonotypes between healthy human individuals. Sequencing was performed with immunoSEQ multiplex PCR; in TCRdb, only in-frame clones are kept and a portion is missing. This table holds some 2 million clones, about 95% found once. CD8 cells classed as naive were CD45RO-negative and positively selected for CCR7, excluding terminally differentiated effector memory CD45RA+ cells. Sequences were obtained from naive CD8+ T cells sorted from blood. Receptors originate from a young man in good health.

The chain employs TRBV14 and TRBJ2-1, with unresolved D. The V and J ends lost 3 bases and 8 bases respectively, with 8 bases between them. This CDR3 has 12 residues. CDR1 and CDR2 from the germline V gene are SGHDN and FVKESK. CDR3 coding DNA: TGTGCCAGCAGCCAGCATAAGGATGAGCAGTTCTTC. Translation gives CASSQHKDEQFF.

CDR3 amino acids: CASSRGLAGQQSHPDTQYF. Here the CDR3 DNA reads TGTGCCAGCAGTAGAGGACTAGCGGGGCAACAATCCCACCCAGATACGCAGTATTTT. This chain uses TRBV28 with TRBJ2-3; TRBD2 matches 12 bases. Germline V gene sequence: CDR1 MDHEN, CDR2 SYDVKM. Germline trimming cut 5 bases from V and 4 bases from J; bases unmatched to any gene: 16. The CDR3 consists of 19 residues.

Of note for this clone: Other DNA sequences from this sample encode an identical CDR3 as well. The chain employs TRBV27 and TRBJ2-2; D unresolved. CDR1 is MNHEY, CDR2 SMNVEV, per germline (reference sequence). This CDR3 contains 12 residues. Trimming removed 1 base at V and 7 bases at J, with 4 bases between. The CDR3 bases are TGTGCCAGCAGTTTATTCGGCGGGGAGCTGTTTTTT. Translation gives CASSLFGGELFF.

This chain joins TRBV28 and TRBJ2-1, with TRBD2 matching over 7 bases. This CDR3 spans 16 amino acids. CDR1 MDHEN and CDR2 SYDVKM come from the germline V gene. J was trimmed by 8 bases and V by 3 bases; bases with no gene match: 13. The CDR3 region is CASSFGRRGIGDEQFF. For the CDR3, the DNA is TGTGCCAGCAGTTTTGGGCGGCGGGGGATTGGGGATGAGCAGTTCTTC.

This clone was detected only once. The CDR3 loop is CAIRGTAEPMSYEQYF. The CDR3 DNA reads as TGTGCCATCAGAGGGACAGCGGAACCAATGTCCTACGAGCAGTACTTC. The rearrangement joins TRBV10-3 to TRBJ2-7; 7 bases are shared with TRBD1. V lost 6 bases, J lost 1 base, and 12 bases stayed unmatched. In germline, CDR1 is ENHRY, CDR2 SYGVKD. The CDR3 totals 16 residues.

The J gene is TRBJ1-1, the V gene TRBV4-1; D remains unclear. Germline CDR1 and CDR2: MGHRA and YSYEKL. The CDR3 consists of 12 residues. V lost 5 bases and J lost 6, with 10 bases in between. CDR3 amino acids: CASSYEGAEAFF. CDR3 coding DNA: TGCGCCAGCAGCTATGAGGGCGCTGAAGCTTTCTTT.

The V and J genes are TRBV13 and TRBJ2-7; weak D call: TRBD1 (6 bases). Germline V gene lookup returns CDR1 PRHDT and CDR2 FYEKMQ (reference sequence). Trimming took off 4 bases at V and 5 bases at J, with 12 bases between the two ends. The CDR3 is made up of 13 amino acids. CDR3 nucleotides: TGTGCCAGCAGCTCACAGGGTTACCACGAGCAGTACTTC. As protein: CASSSQGYHEQYF.

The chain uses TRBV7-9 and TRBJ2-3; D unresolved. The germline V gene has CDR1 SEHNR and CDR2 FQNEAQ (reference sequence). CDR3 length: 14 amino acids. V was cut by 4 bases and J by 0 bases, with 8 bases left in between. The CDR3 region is CASSSETSTDTQYF. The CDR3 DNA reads TGTGCCAGCAGCTCCGAGACAAGCACAGATACGCAGTATTTT.

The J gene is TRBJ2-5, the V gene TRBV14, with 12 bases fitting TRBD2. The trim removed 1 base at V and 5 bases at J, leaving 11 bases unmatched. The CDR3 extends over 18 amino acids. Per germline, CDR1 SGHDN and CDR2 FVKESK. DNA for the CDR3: TGTGCCAGCAGCCAAGGGGTAGCGACTAGCGGGGGATTGGAGACCCAGTACTTC. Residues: CASSQGVATSGGLETQYF.

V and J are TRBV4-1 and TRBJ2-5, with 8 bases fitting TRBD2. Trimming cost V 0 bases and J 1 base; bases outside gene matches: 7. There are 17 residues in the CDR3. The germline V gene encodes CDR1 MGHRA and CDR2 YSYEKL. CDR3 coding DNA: TGCGCCAGCAGCCAAGATTTGCTAGCGGGCCTCCAAGAGACCCAGTACTTC. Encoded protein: CASSQDLLAGLQETQYF.

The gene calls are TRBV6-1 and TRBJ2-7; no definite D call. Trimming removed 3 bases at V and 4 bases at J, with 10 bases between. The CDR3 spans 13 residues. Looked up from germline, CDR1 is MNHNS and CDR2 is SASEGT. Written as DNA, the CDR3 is TGTGCCAGCAGTGACGGATACGATTACGAGCAGTACTTC. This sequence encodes CASSDGYDYEQYF.

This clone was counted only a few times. In DNA form, the CDR3 reads TGTGCCAGTAGTTACGGCGAGGGGTTAAGTAATTCACCCCTCCACTTT. Its protein product is CASSYGEGLSNSPLHF. The V and J genes are TRBV19 and TRBJ1-6; D may be TRBD1 (5 bases). V lost 5 bases and J lost 6, with 17 bases in between. CDR3 size: 16 residues. Germline loops: CDR1 LNHDA, CDR2 SQIVND (reference sequence).

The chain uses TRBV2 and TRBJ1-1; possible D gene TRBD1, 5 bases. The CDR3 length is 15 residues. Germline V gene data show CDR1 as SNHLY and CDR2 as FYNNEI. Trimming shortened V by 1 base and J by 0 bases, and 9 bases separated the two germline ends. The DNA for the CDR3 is TGTGCCAGCAGTGAAGGAACAGGCATGAACACTGAAGCTTTCTTT. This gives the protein CASSEGTGMNTEAFF.

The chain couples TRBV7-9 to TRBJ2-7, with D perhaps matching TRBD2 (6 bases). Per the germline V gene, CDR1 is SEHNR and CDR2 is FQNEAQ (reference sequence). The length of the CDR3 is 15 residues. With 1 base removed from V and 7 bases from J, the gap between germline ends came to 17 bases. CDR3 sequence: CASSLGAGPLDEQYF. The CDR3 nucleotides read TGTGCCAGCAGCTTAGGTGCGGGGCCACTTGATGAGCAGTACTTC. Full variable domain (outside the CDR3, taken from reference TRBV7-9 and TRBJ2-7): DTGVSQNPRHKITKRGQNVTFRCDPISEHNRLYWYRQTLGQGPEFLTYFQNEAQLEKSRLLSDRFSAERPKGSFSTLEIQRTEQGDSAMYLCASSLGAGPLDEQYFGPGTRLTVT.

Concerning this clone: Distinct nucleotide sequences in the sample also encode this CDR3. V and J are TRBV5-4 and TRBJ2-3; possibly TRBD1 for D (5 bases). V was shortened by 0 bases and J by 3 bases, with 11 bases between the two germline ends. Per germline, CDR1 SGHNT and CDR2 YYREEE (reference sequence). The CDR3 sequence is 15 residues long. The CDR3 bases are TGTGCCAGCAGCTTGGAGCAGGGCGGTACAGATACGCAGTATTTT. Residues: CASSLEQGGTDTQYF.